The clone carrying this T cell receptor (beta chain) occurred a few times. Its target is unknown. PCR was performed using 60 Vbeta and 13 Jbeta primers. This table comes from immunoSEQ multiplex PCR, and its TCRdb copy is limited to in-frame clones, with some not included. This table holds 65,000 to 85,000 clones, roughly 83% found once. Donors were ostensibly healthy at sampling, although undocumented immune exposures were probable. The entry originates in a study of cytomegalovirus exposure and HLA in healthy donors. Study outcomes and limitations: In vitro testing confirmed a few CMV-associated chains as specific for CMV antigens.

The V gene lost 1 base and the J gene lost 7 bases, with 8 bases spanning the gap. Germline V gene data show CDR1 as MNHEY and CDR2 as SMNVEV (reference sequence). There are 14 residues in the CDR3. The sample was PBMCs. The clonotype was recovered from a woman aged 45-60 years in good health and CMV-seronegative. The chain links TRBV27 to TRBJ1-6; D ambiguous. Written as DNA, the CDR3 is TGTGCCAGCAGTTTATGGGGAGAAAATTCACCCCTCCACTTT. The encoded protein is CASSLWGENSPLHF.